A single T cell receptor (beta chain) is shown here with its context. Its recognized antigen is unknown. No clone much larger than this one lies a single base away; base qualities are absent. These data come from a study of cytomegalovirus exposure and HLA in healthy donors (dated by TCRdb to about 2017). Broadly, across the study: The approximately 710 repertoires of the first cohort and the 95 to 150 validation repertoires were produced on the same platform, according to a later analysis. The study was designed to test whether signatures of past pathogen exposure could be identified by cataloging public T cell receptors. Besides the first cohort of about 730 subjects, a separate validation cohort made up of around 120 different subjects was used. To predict cytomegalovirus infection status, the study brought together high-throughput TCR immunosequencing, statistical association of individual TCRs with disease status, and machine learning.

Summary of the overall study and its limitations: The authors suggested that the approach could potentially be generalized to other disease states and immunological phenotypes. A few of the identified cytomegalovirus-associated TCR beta chains were confirmed in vitro to be specific for cytomegalovirus antigens. All 120 or so repertoires were used to score co-occurrence in the validation cohort in a later analysis, because that analysis had no HLA typing for the cohort. The classifier was reported to diagnose cytomegalovirus status with high specificity and sensitivity in both the original and validation cohorts. The study gave a list of over 150 TCR beta chains associated with cytomegalovirus. In a later analysis, TCRs clustered in the first cohort were found to also tend to co-occur in the approximately 110 validation repertoires, with 90% to 95% of cluster scores above 0. Most TCR sequences were observed very rarely across donors, whereas some public TCRs were present in many individuals.

The receptor library was made with the immunoSEQ multiplex PCR assay. The paper's data handling went like this. A statistical classification framework was developed to diagnose cytomegalovirus status using the catalog of TCR beta chain sequences. What TCRdb holds here is the immuneACCESS table cut down to in-frame rearrangements. Part of the clones is not present; checked against another copy, under half of the missing clones reflect an unresolved V gene, and the others are unexplained. V, J and clone size are taken as reported in that table, and D and trimming were inferred from the DNA itself. The sample table records about 160,000 clones; over 85% of these occur just once. The ten most abundant clones make up approximately 10% of the sample. The donors were included in the validation cohort of some 120 subjects, a group kept apart from the roughly 670-subject first cohort. From a lookup of the germline V gene, CDR1 and CDR2 are SGDLS and YYNGEE. Ends trimmed: V by 4 bases, J by 3 bases; bases unmatched to a gene: 4. The CDR3, cysteine through phenylalanine, is 14 amino acids long. Only the CDR3 DNA is retained, 42 bases long and in frame from the first base.

This receptor was identified in a woman between 18 and 29 years old in good health and CMV-seropositive. The sequenced sample consisted of PBMCs. The V and J genes are TRBV9 and TRBJ1-5, and 7 junction bases match TRBD1. The DNA sequence is given as TGTGCCAGCAGCTACGGGACAGCCAATCAGCCCCAGCATTTT. It specifies CASSYGTANQPQHF.